These 23 T cell receptor beta chains were all obtained from the same sample, sequenced in a study of T cells after yellow fever vaccination (dated by TCRdb to the late 2010s). The intended sense of this specimen's treatment or condition label: live attenuated yellow fever vaccine strain. The library was built by means of 5' RACE. The instrument was an Illumina NovaSeq 6000. TCRdb handled the public reads itself, with Q25 trimming in fastp and clone calling in MiXCR, and kept productive beta chains. Entries that share a CDR3 protein sequence are merged under the most common genes and DNA. In this sample the table shows under 350,000 distinct CDR3 sequences, about 4% of which occur a single time. Jointly, the top ten make up 20% to 25% of the sample. Sequenced here: PBMCs, sampled 5 days after the yellow fever booster vaccination. The receptor set was obtained from a man aged 18 to 29 who received the YFV17D yellow fever vaccine.

The table lists this clonotype with many counts. J is TRBJ1-5 and V is TRBV5-5; D ambiguous. The V gene lost 3 bases and the J gene lost 7 bases, with 8 bases spanning the gap. CDR1 is SGHKS, CDR2 YYEKEE, per germline (reference sequence). CDR3 length: 12 amino acids. Here the CDR3 DNA reads TGTGCCAGCAGCTCGTTCGGGCAGCCCCAGCATTTT. Amino acids: CASSSFGQPQHF.

This clonotype was seen many times. This chain links TRBV20-1 with TRBJ2-3; perhaps TRBD1 as D (6 bases). CDR1 is DFQATT, CDR2 SNEGSKA, per germline (reference sequence). The CDR3 has 16 residues. V was pared by 3 bases and J by 4 bases, with 20 bases between. The CDR3 loop is CSARPDRTARSDTQYF. CDR3 DNA: TGCAGTGCTAGGCCCGACAGGACCGCCAGATCAGATACGCAGTATTTT.

Comments on this clonotype: The junction differs from germline at one of its ends, possibly a read error. This sequence joins TRBV7-7 and TRBJ2-1; 16 bases agree with TRBD2. Germline V gene sequence: CDR1 SSHAT, CDR2 FNYEAQ (reference sequence). The CDR3 runs to 15 residues. CDR3 sequence reads: CASSSGLAGGNEQFF. As DNA, the CDR3 is TGTGCTAGCAGCTCGGGACTAGCGGGGGGGAATGAGCAGTTCTTC. The variable domain in full, completed from reference TRBV7-7 and TRBJ2-1, reads GAGVSQSPRYKVTKRGQDVTLRCDPISSHATLYWYQQALGQGPEFLTYFNYEAQPDKSGLPSDRFSAERPEGSISTLTIQRTEQRDSAMYRCASSSGLAGGNEQFFGPGTRLTVL.

The chain joins TRBV20-1 to TRBJ2-2; 11 nucleotides agree with TRBD1. J gave up 2 bases and V 6 bases, and 5 bases lay outside the gene matches. The germline V gene encodes CDR1 DFQATT and CDR2 SNEGSKA (reference sequence). The length of the CDR3 is 15 residues. CDR3 in DNA: TGCAGTGCCGAGAGGACAGGGGGCAACACCGGGGAGCTGTTTTTT. Its translation is CSAERTGGNTGELFF.

This clonotype was counted at least ten times. The chain links TRBV5-6 to TRBJ2-3, with TRBD1 as a possible D gene (6 bases). V gave up 2 bases and J gave up 7 bases, with 8 bases separating them. The CDR3 is 12 amino acids. From germline, CDR1 is SGHDT and CDR2 YYEEEE. CDR3 in DNA: TGTGCCAGCAGCTTACAGGGAAATACGCAGTATTTT. Translating it yields CASSLQGNTQYF.

This clonotype was seen more than once but under ten times. The chain recombines TRBV6-2 or TRBV6-3 with TRBJ1-4, with D maybe TRBD1 (6 bases). V dropped 5 bases and J dropped 7 bases, with 20 bases sitting between them. This CDR3 spans 16 amino acids. Germline V gene sequence: CDR1 MNHEY, CDR2 SVGEGT. The DNA for the CDR3 is TGTGCCAGCAGTCATGGGACATACCTCCGGGGTGAAAAACTGTTTTTT. This encodes CASSHGTYLRGEKLFF.

The genes are TRBV19 and TRBJ1-5; tentatively, D is TRBD1 (5 bases). Germline CDR1 and CDR2: LNHDA and SQIVND (reference sequence). The CDR3 extends over 13 amino acids. Trimming left V 8 bases short and J 5 bases short, with 13 bases between. The CDR3 DNA is TGTGCCAGTGCACAGGTGGTGGATCAGCCCCAGCATTTT. Amino acids: CASAQVVDQPQHF.

This clonotype was seen more than once but under ten times. The V call is TRBV12-3 or TRBV12-4, the J call TRBJ1-6, with a tentative D call TRBD1 (5 bases). This CDR3 contains 15 residues. Deletions cut 5 bases from V and 8 bases from J, with 16 bases between. The CDR3 loop is CASSSHQGPHSPLHF. Written as DNA, the CDR3 is TGTGCCAGCAGTAGCCATCAGGGCCCACATTCACCCCTCCACTTT.

J is TRBJ2-7 and V is TRBV18, with 7 positions matching TRBD2. Trimming removed 3 bases from V and 3 bases from J; junction bases left unmatched: 5. This CDR3 spans 14 amino acids. Looked up from germline, CDR1 is KGHSH and CDR2 is LQKENI. CDR3 bases: TGTGCCAGCTCACCGGGGGAGGGGCTCTACGAGCAGTACTTC. Amino acids: CASSPGEGLYEQYF. Variable domain in full (rest from reference TRBV18 and TRBJ2-7): NAGVMQNPRHLVRRRGQEARLRCSPMKGHSHVYWYRQLPEEGLKFMVYLQKENIIDESGMPKERFSAEFPKEGPSILRIQQVVRGDSAAYFCASSPGEGLYEQYFGPGTRLTVT.

This clonotype was counted only a few times. The chain links TRBV6-2 or TRBV6-3 to TRBJ1-5; D is undetermined. The V gene's germline CDR1 is MNHEY and CDR2 SVGEGT. This CDR3 has 14 amino acids. Trimming removed 6 bases at V and 0 bases at J, with 9 bases between. The CDR3 DNA follows: TGTGCCAGCAGGACGGGATATAGCAATCAGCCCCAGCATTTT. Protein: CASRTGYSNQPQHF.

This clonotype was counted a few times. This rearrangement joins TRBV5-1 to TRBJ1-1; TRBD1 might be the D (5 bases). Trimming left V 3 bases short and J 6 bases short, with 12 bases between. The germline gives CDR1 SGHRS, CDR2 YFSETQ. CDR3 length: 13 residues. In nucleotides, the CDR3 is TGCGCCAGCAGCTACTCGAGGGGCGCTGAAGCTTTCTTT. As protein: CASSYSRGAEAFF.

The rearrangement links TRBV11-2 to TRBJ1-6, with D possibly TRBD1 on 5 matching bases. This CDR3 is built from 14 residues. Germline V gene sequence: CDR1 SGHAT, CDR2 FQNNGV. V was clipped by 7 bases and J by 8 bases, with 15 bases between them. The CDR3 region is CASNPGLRDSPLHF. CDR3 nucleotide sequence: TGTGCCAGCAACCCGGGGCTCCGAGATTCACCCCTCCACTTT.

This clonotype was observed a few times. The rearrangement uses TRBV5-5 and TRBJ2-5; a weak D match, TRBD1 (5 bases). Trimming cost V 5 bases and J 1 base, with 9 bases left between them. CDR1 and CDR2 from the germline V gene are SGHKS and YYEKEE (reference sequence). The CDR3 is 13 amino acids. As DNA, the CDR3 is TGTGCCAGCAGACAGGCCTCCCAAGAGACCCAGTACTTC. Amino acids: CASRQASQETQYF.

This clonotype was counted ten times or more. The chain couples TRBV30 to TRBJ1-1; D is perhaps TRBD1 (5 bases). The CDR3 loop spans 14 amino acids. Germline V gene data show CDR1 as GTSNPN and CDR2 as SVGIG (reference sequence). CDR3 bases: TGTGCTTCGGGGGTTTCCGATCCGAACACTGAAGCTTTCTTT. Amino acid sequence: CASGVSDPNTEAFF.

This clonotype was counted at least ten times. The rearrangement joins TRBV5-1 to TRBJ2-2; TRBD2 matches at 8 bases. CDR1 is SGHRS and CDR2 is YFSETQ in the germline V gene. This CDR3 spans 15 amino acids. After removal of 6 bases from V and 2 bases from J, the junction contained 6 bases not matched to a gene. CDR3 amino acids: CASNGGDINTGELFF. For the CDR3, the DNA is TGCGCCAGCAACGGGGGGGACATAAACACCGGGGAGCTGTTTTTT.

This clonotype has a handful of counts. The rearrangement links TRBV6-2 or TRBV6-3 to TRBJ2-3, with D possibly TRBD2 on 6 matching bases. The germline V gene encodes CDR1 MNHEY and CDR2 SVGEGT. V lost 11 bases and J 3 bases, leaving 18 bases between the germline ends. The CDR3 runs 14 residues. CDR3 nucleotide sequence: TGTGCCGGTCGCGGGGTAGAAGGTACAGATACGCAGTATTTT. This codes for CAGRGVEGTDTQYF.

The sample holds a few counts of this clonotype. V usage is TRBV20-1 and J usage is TRBJ1-4; D not resolved. The CDR3 has 12 amino acids. Germline CDR1 DFQATT, CDR2 SNEGSKA (reference sequence). V lost 5 bases and J lost 8, with 12 bases in between. For the CDR3, the DNA is TGCAGTGCTTCCAGTAGCGGAGAAAAACTGTTTTTT. This sequence encodes CSASSSGEKLFF.

This chain joins TRBV10-3 and TRBJ2-7; no definite D call. This CDR3 is built from 14 residues. Trimming removed 3 bases from V and 0 bases from J, with 9 bases in between. Germline V lookup: CDR1 ENHRY, CDR2 SYGVKD. The CDR3 DNA follows: TGTGCCATCAGTGATATGAGGAACTCCTACGAGCAGTACTTC. It specifies CAISDMRNSYEQYF.

The rearrangement joins TRBV28 to TRBJ2-2; weak D call: TRBD1 (5 bases). V lost 10 bases, J lost 7 bases, and 19 bases lay in between. The CDR3 length is 14 residues. Germline V CDR1 and CDR2: MDHEN, SYDVKM. CDR3 amino acids: CATSPLRVIGELFF. DNA of the CDR3: TGTGCCACCTCTCCCCTCAGGGTCATCGGGGAGCTGTTTTTT.

This clonotype has more than one count but fewer than ten. The J gene is TRBJ1-2, the V gene TRBV12-3 or TRBV12-4; D is perhaps TRBD1 (5 bases). Trimming removed 6 bases from V and 0 bases from J, with 14 bases in between. This CDR3 contains 15 residues. CDR3 DNA: TGTGCCAGCAGAGCAGGGAGCGCCTCTAACTATGGCTACACCTTC. Its translation is CASRAGSASNYGYTF.

This clonotype was seen repeatedly, ten times or more. The V and J genes are TRBV12-3 or TRBV12-4 and TRBJ2-1; the D is unclear. The CDR3 is 12 amino acids. V was clipped by 5 bases and J by 7 bases, with 9 bases between them. The CDR3 DNA reads as TGTGCCAGCAGTCCTACCCCGAATGAGCAGTTCTTC. Translating gives CASSPTPNEQFF.

This clonotype was observed a few times. The rearrangement joins TRBV11-1 to TRBJ2-2, with D perhaps matching TRBD2 (6 bases). The CDR3 loop spans 16 amino acids. V shed 1 base and J shed 3 bases, with 12 bases lying between them. Germline CDR1 reads SGHAT; CDR2 reads FQDESV (reference sequence). DNA for the CDR3: TGTGCCAGCAGCTTAGGGGCGGGGAGATACACCGGGGAGCTGTTTTTT. Its translation: CASSLGAGRYTGELFF.

There are many counts of this clonotype. V and J are TRBV5-1 and TRBJ2-2, with D unclear. Germline V gene sequence: CDR1 SGHRS, CDR2 YFSETQ. CDR3 length: 12 amino acids. Trimming removed 7 bases from V and 1 base from J, with 5 bases in between. The CDR3 loop is CASGVNTGELFF. The CDR3 nucleotides are TGCGCCAGCGGCGTGAACACCGGGGAGCTGTTTTTT.